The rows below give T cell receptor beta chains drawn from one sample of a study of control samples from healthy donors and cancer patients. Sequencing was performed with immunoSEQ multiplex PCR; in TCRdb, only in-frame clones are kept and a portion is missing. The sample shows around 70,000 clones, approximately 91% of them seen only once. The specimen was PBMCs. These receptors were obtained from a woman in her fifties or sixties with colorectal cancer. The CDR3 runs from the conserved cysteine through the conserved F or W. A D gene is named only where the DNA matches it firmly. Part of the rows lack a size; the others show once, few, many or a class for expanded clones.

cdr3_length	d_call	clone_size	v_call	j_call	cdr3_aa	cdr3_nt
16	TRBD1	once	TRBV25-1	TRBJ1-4	CASSPTTGGTNEKLFF	TGTGCCAGCAGTCCCACCACAGGGGGAACTAATGAAAAACTGTTTTTT
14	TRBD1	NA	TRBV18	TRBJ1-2	CASSERTGRDGYTF	TGTGCCAGCTCAGAAAGGACAGGGCGGGATGGCTACACCTTC
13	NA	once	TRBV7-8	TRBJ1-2	CASSLKQEYGYTF	TGTGCCAGCAGCTTAAAACAGGAGTATGGCTACACCTTC
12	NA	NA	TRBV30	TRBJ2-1	CAWKVWHNEQFF	TGTGCCTGGAAAGTCTGGCACAATGAGCAGTTCTTC
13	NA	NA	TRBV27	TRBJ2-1	CASSLGSYNEQFF	TGTGCCAGCAGTTTGGGCTCCTACAATGAGCAGTTCTTC
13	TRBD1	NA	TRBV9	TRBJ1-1	CASSRTGDTEAFF	TGTGCCAGCAGCCGGACAGGGGACACTGAAGCTTTCTTT
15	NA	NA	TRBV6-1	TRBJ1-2	CASSEFWQTHIGYTF	TGTGCCAGCAGTGAGTTTTGGCAGACCCATATCGGCTACACCTTC
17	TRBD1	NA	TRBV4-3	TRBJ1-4	CASSQGTGVITNEKLFF	TGCGCCAGCAGCCAAGGGACAGGGGTTATAACTAATGAAAAACTGTTTTTT
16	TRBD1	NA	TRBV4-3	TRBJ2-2	CASSQTGGGRGGELFF	TGCGCCAGCAGCCAAACAGGGGGAGGTCGGGGCGGGGAGCTGTTTTTT
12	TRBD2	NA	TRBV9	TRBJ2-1	CASSAGGYEQFF	TGTGCCAGCAGCGCGGGGGGGTATGAGCAGTTCTTC
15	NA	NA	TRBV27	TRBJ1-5	CASSASGRPHQPQHF	TGTGCCAGCAGTGCGTCAGGGAGGCCTCATCAGCCCCAGCATTTT
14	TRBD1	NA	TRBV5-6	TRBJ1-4	CASSLDRGNEKLFF	TGTGCCAGCAGCCTGGACAGGGGGAATGAAAAACTGTTTTTT
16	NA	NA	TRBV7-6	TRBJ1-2	CAAIKDMKQAHGGYTF	TGTGCCGCCATCAAGGATATGAAACAGGCCCATGGGGGCTACACCTTC
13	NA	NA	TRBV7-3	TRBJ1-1	CASSRQRNTEAFF	TGTGCCAGCAGCCGACAGAGGAACACTGAAGCTTTCTTT
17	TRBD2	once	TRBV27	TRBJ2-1	CASSSTSGGPVGDEQFF	TGTGCCAGCAGCTCTACTAGCGGGGGGCCCGTCGGCGATGAGCAGTTCTTC
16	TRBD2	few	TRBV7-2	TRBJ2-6	CASSLAAGTGANVLTF	TGTGCCAGCAGCTTAGCAGCGGGGACTGGGGCCAACGTCCTGACTTTC
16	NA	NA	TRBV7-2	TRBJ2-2	CASSPTGTTNTGELFF	TGTGCCAGCAGCCCCACCGGGACAACGAACACCGGGGAGCTGTTTTTT
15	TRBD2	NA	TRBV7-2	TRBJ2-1	CASSLGGGAYNEQFF	TGTGCCAGCAGCTTAGGCGGGGGGGCCTACAATGAGCAGTTCTTC
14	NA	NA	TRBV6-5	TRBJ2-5	CASSFGTHQETQYF	TGTGCCAGCAGCTTCGGGACACATCAAGAGACCCAGTACTTC
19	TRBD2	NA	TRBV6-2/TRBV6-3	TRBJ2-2	CASSYPLGASGGKAGELFF	TGTGCCAGCAGTTACCCCCTGGGGGCTAGCGGGGGGAAGGCCGGGGAGCTGTTTTTT
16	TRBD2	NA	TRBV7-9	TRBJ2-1	CASSLSTSRTSGEQFF	TGTGCCAGCAGCTTATCGACTAGCCGAACCTCGGGTGAGCAGTTCTTC
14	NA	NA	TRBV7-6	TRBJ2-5	CASSQGSVQETQYF	TGTGCCAGCAGCCAAGGCAGTGTCCAAGAGACCCAGTACTTC
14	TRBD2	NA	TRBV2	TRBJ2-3	CARTETSGVNTQYF	TGTGCCAGGACGGAAACTAGCGGAGTAAATACGCAGTATTTT
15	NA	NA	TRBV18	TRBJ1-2	CASSPDTRVNYGYTF	TGTGCCAGCTCCCCCGACACCCGCGTCAACTATGGCTACACCTTC
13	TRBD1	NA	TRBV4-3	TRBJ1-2	CASSLGQGYGYTF	TGCGCCAGCAGCCTCGGACAGGGCTATGGCTACACCTTC
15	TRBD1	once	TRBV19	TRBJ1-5	CASSIAQGGGQPQHF	TGTGCCAGTAGTATTGCACAGGGGGGAGGACAGCCCCAGCATTTT
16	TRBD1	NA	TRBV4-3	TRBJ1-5	CASSQDWTGGRQPQHF	TGCGCCAGCAGCCAAGATTGGACAGGGGGACGACAGCCCCAGCATTTT
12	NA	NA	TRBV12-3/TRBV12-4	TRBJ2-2	CASMKGAGELFF	TGTGCCAGCATGAAGGGCGCCGGGGAGCTGTTTTTT
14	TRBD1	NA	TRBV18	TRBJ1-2	CASSPDRANYGYTF	TGTGCCAGCTCCCCGGACAGGGCTAACTATGGCTACACCTTC
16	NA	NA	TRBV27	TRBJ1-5	CASSREAGTGNQPQHF	TGTGCCAGCAGTCGAGAGGCAGGGACGGGCAATCAGCCCCAGCATTTT
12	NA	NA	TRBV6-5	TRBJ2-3	CASSYAGDTQYF	TGTGCCAGCAGTTACGCGGGGGATACGCAGTATTTT
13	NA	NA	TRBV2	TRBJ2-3	CASRLRITDTQYF	TGTGCCAGCAGACTACGGATCACAGATACGCAGTATTTT
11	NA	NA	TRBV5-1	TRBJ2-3	CASSLGDTQYF	TGCGCCAGCAGCTTGGGAGATACGCAGTATTTT
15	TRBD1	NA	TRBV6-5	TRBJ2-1	CASRLTGGPYNEQFF	TGTGCCAGCAGGTTAACAGGGGGTCCCTACAATGAGCAGTTCTTC
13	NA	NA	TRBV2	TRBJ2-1	CASMSRVYNEQFF	TGTGCCAGCATGTCGAGAGTCTACAATGAGCAGTTCTTC
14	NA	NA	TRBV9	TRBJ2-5	CASSARDPGRTQYF	TGTGCCAGCAGCGCCCGGGACCCCGGGAGGACCCAGTACTTC
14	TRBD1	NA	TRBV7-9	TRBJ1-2	CASGIQGANYGYTF	TGTGCCAGCGGAATACAGGGGGCTAACTATGGCTACACCTTC
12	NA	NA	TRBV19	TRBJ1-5	CASSMRGQPQHF	TGTGCCAGTAGTATGCGTGGGCAGCCCCAGCATTTT
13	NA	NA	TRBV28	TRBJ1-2	CASSLKKHYGYTF	TGTGCCAGCAGTTTGAAGAAACACTATGGCTACACCTTC
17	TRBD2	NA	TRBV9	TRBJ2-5	CASSVSTSGGTQETQYF	TGTGCCAGCAGCGTATCCACTAGCGGGGGCACTCAGGAGACCCAGTACTTC
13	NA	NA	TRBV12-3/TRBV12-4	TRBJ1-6	CASRSRGDSPLHF	TGTGCCAGCAGGTCCCGCGGGGATTCACCCCTCCACTTT
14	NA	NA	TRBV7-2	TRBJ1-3	CASVEGRSGNTIYF	TGTGCCAGCGTCGAGGGCCGCTCTGGAAACACCATATATTTT
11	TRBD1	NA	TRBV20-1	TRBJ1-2	CSASTGAGYTF	TGCAGTGCTAGCACAGGGGCAGGCTACACCTTC
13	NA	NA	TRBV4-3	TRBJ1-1	CASSQDRSTEAFF	TGCGCCAGCAGCCAAGATCGGAGCACTGAAGCTTTCTTT
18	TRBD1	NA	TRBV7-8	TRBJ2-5	CASSLALIRDRVQETQYF	TGTGCCAGCAGCTTAGCGCTAATTAGGGACAGGGTCCAAGAGACCCAGTACTTC
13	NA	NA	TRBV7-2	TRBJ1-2	CASSQGGNYGYTF	TGTGCCAGCAGCCAAGGGGGTAACTATGGCTACACCTTC
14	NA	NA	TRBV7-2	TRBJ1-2	CASSLQDGLRGYTF	TGTGCCAGCAGCTTACAGGACGGTCTCCGGGGCTACACCTTC